Here is one TCR beta chain with its context. This entry belongs to a study of blood T cell repertoires in COVID-19. In the study overall: Acute and convalescent COVID-19 specimens originated in the United States, Italy and Spain. Nucleic acid was either cDNA or gDNA, and it came from T cells, B-cell-depleted T cells, or PBMCs.

Per the authors' pipeline: The authors estimated nucleated cell counts from reference gene primer amplification. Only in-frame clones appear in the TCRdb table, and some are missing; sequencing was by immunoSEQ multiplex PCR. V and J calls and clone size are those listed in that table; D and trimming were worked out from the DNA. Of a few hundred thousand clones listed, around 87% are singletons. The sequence derives from a man aged 45-65 years with active or convalescent COVID-19. The sample was peripheral blood.

The CDR3 protein is CASSLALPLSRGRFF. As DNA, the CDR3 is TGTGCCAGCAGCTTAGCGTTACCTTTGAGCCGTGGGCGGTTCTTC. The chain links TRBV7-9 to TRBJ2-1; D not certain. The germline V and J ends were trimmed by 0 bases and 15 bases, with 21 bases remaining between them. CDR1 and CDR2 from the germline V gene are SEHNR and FQNEAQ (reference sequence). The CDR3 has 15 residues.